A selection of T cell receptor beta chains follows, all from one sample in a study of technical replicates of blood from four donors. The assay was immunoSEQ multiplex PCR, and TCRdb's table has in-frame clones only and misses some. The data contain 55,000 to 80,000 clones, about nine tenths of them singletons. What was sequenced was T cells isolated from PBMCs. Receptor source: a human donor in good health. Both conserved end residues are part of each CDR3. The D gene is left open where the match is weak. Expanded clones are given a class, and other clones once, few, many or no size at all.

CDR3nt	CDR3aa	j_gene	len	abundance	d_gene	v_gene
TGTGCCAGCAGTTTAACGCGGTGGGGCCTTATATCCTACGAGCAGTACTTC	CASSLTRWGLISYEQYF	TRBJ2-7	17	-	-	TRBV27
TGTGCCAGCAGTTATTATCCAGCGGGAGTAGGGGAGCAGTTCTTC	CASSYYPAGVGEQFF	TRBJ2-1	15	-	TRBD2	TRBV6-5
TGTGCCAGCTCCGGACAGTTGGCCTACGAGCAGTACTTC	CASSGQLAYEQYF	TRBJ2-7	13	-	-	TRBV7-9
TGTGCCAGCAGCCCACAGGGTGCAACTAATGAAAAACTGTTTTTT	CASSPQGATNEKLFF	TRBJ1-4	15	-	-	TRBV6-6
TGTGCCAGCAGTTACTCCCAAGGTCCTCGGAGCTACGAGCAGTACTTC	CASSYSQGPRSYEQYF	TRBJ2-7	16	-	-	TRBV6-5
TGTGCCAGCAGCTGGGACAGGAGGGAGCTGTTTTTT	CASSWDRRELFF	TRBJ2-2	12	-	TRBD1	TRBV7-9
TGTGCCAGCAGCTTAAGCCAGCCGGGACAGAGCAATGAGCAGTTCTTC	CASSLSQPGQSNEQFF	TRBJ2-1	16	-	TRBD1	TRBV7-8
TGTGCCAGCAGTTACGACCGGGGCACTGAAGCTTTCTTT	CASSYDRGTEAFF	TRBJ1-1	13	-	-	TRBV6-5
TGCGCCAGCAGGGGAGTCTACAGGGGGCGGGGGCACAATGAGCAGTTCTTC	CASRGVYRGRGHNEQFF	TRBJ2-1	17	-	TRBD1	TRBV5-1
TGTGCCAGCAGTGAAATCCAAACAGAGAACACTGAAGCTTTCTTT	CASSEIQTENTEAFF	TRBJ1-1	15	few	-	TRBV2
TGTGCCAGCAGTGAAAGCGGGTATTACGAGCAGTACTTC	CASSESGYYEQYF	TRBJ2-7	13	-	-	TRBV28
TGTGCCAGCAGCGTAGCCGGGGGTTGGCCCGAGCAGTACTTC	CASSVAGGWPEQYF	TRBJ2-7	14	-	-	TRBV9
TGTGCCAGCAGCTTGACAACCATAGAGACCCAGTACTTC	CASSLTTIETQYF	TRBJ2-5	13	-	-	TRBV11-3
TGTGCCAGCAGCCAAGGATTTTACTTGGGAGGGAGAACGGTTAACCTACACGAGCAGTACTTC	CASSQGFYLGGRTVNLHEQYF	TRBJ2-7	21	once	TRBD2	TRBV4-2
TGTGCCAGCAGTAAAACCGGGACAGTAACCTACGAGCAGTACTTC	CASSKTGTVTYEQYF	TRBJ2-7	15	-	TRBD1	TRBV5-6
TGCGCCAGCAGCCCAATGGGGGGGGACCTCTCTATTGAGCAGTACTTC	CASSPMGGDLSIEQYF	TRBJ2-7	16	once	TRBD2	TRBV4-1
TGTGCCAGCAGCTCTGTAGCTAATCAGCCCCAGCATTTT	CASSSVANQPQHF	TRBJ1-5	13	-	-	TRBV11-3
TGTGCCAGCTACGGGACAGATACGCAGTATTTT	CASYGTDTQYF	TRBJ2-3	11	-	-	TRBV2
TGTGCCAGCAGCGCGACGACAGGACGCACTGAAGCTTTCTTT	CASSATTGRTEAFF	TRBJ1-1	14	-	-	TRBV9
TGTGCCAGCAGCGCCGGACAGGCAAGCTCCTACGAGCAGTACTTC	CASSAGQASSYEQYF	TRBJ2-7	15	-	TRBD1	TRBV9
TGTGCCAGCAGCCCCCCCTTAGCGTCCGAGCAGTACTTC	CASSPPLASEQYF	TRBJ2-7	13	-	-	TRBV7-9
TGTGCCAGCAGCTTAGAGTCAGGTCGAGGCTACACCTTC	CASSLESGRGYTF	TRBJ1-2	13	few	-	TRBV7-2
TGTGCCAGCAGTTTAGGACAGTTCGCGGGTGAGCAGTTCTTC	CASSLGQFAGEQFF	TRBJ2-1	14	-	-	TRBV27
TGTGCCAGCAGCTTGCGGGAGCACCGAGAGACCCAGTACTTC	CASSLREHRETQYF	TRBJ2-5	14	-	TRBD2	TRBV28
TGTGCCAGCAGCCCCCTATCGAATGAGCAGTTCTTC	CASSPLSNEQFF	TRBJ2-1	12	-	-	TRBV27
TGTGCCACCGGGGGACACTTGAACACTGAAGCTTTCTTT	CATGGHLNTEAFF	TRBJ1-1	13	-	-	TRBV15
TGTGCTAGTGGCCTTTTCGTGAACACTGAAGCTTTCTTT	CASGLFVNTEAFF	TRBJ1-1	13	-	-	TRBV12-5
TGTGCCAGCAGCAAAGCGCTTTCGGGGGAATGGTATGGCTACACCTTC	CASSKALSGEWYGYTF	TRBJ1-2	16	-	-	TRBV21-1
TGTGCCAGCAGCGTAGGGCAGGGTCAGCCCCAGCATTTT	CASSVGQGQPQHF	TRBJ1-5	13	once	-	TRBV9
TGTGCCAGCAGTGACAGGGTGAACTATGGCTACACCTTC	CASSDRVNYGYTF	TRBJ1-2	13	-	-	TRBV2
TGTGCCAGCAGCGGGACTAGCGGAACCGGGGAGCTGTTTTTT	CASSGTSGTGELFF	TRBJ2-2	14	-	TRBD2	TRBV9
TGTGCCAGCAGCCCGACAGGGGGCACCGGGGAGCTGTTTTTT	CASSPTGGTGELFF	TRBJ2-2	14	-	TRBD1	TRBV6-5
TGTGCCAGCAGTGCGACGACTAGGGGTGAGCAGTTCTTC	CASSATTRGEQFF	TRBJ2-1	13	-	-	TRBV27
TGCGCCAGCAGCTTAAGACAGGGAAGAACAGATACGCAGTATTTT	CASSLRQGRTDTQYF	TRBJ2-3	15	-	TRBD1	TRBV5-1
TGTGCCAGCGGGGGGGGACTCTACACAGATACGCAGTATTTT	CASGGGLYTDTQYF	TRBJ2-3	14	-	TRBD2	TRBV6-1
TGTGCCAGCAGGCCCCGGGACAGGGGGATGTGGGAAGCTTTCTTT	CASRPRDRGMWEAFF	TRBJ1-1	15	-	TRBD1	TRBV6-1
TGCAGCGTTCATACCGGGATTGGGGTTTACAATGAGCAGTTCTTC	CSVHTGIGVYNEQFF	TRBJ2-1	15	once	-	TRBV29-1
TGCGCCAGCAGCCAAGAGGGGACATCTCACTATGGCTACACCTTC	CASSQEGTSHYGYTF	TRBJ1-2	15	-	-	TRBV4-1
TGTGCCAGCAGCTCTCTAAGTGGGACAGGATACCAAGAGACCCAGTACTTC	CASSSLSGTGYQETQYF	TRBJ2-5	17	-	TRBD1	TRBV25-1
TGTGCCAGCAGTTTCTCCGCTCTCGGTACGCATTACGAGCAGTACTTC	CASSFSALGTHYEQYF	TRBJ2-7	16	-	-	TRBV27
TGTGCCAGCAGCTTAGATCGGACTAGCGGGAGGGCCTCGGTTACGCAGTATTTT	CASSLDRTSGRASVTQYF	TRBJ2-3	18	-	TRBD2	TRBV11-3
TGCAGCGTTGTCAGGGCGGGCACAGATACGCAGTATTTT	CSVVRAGTDTQYF	TRBJ2-3	13	-	-	TRBV29-1
TGTGCCAGCTCACGGCCGGGACGGGGGGAGACTGAAGCTTTCTTT	CASSRPGRGETEAFF	TRBJ1-1	15	-	-	TRBV18
TGCGCCAGCAGCTTGTTTTCAGAAGCTAACTATGGCTACACCTTC	CASSLFSEANYGYTF	TRBJ1-2	15	-	-	TRBV5-1
TGTGCCAGCAGTCCCGGGACATTGTCCTACGAGCAGTACTTC	CASSPGTLSYEQYF	TRBJ2-7	14	-	-	TRBV2
TGTGCCAGCAGCTCTTGGGGGGGAGATCAGCCCCAGCATTTT	CASSSWGGDQPQHF	TRBJ1-5	14	-	-	TRBV28
TGTGCCAGTAGATTCAGGGTAGAAGGTTATGGCTACACCTTC	CASRFRVEGYGYTF	TRBJ1-2	14	-	-	TRBV19
TGTGCCAGCAGCCAGCACAGGGTTAGCGGGGAGCTGTTTTTT	CASSQHRVSGELFF	TRBJ2-2	14	-	-	TRBV14
TGTGCCAGCAGCGAGGGACTAGGATTCTACGAGCAGTACTTC	CASSEGLGFYEQYF	TRBJ2-7	14	-	TRBD2	TRBV9
TGCGCCAGCAGCCAAGAAGGAGCGGGAGGGCCGGTGACAACAGATACGCAGTATTTT	CASSQEGAGGPVTTDTQYF	TRBJ2-3	19	-	TRBD2	TRBV4-1
TGTGCCAGCAGCTTGGGGACAGGGTTTGATGAAGCTTTCTTT	CASSLGTGFDEAFF	TRBJ1-1	14	-	TRBD1	TRBV5-4
TGTGCCAGCAGCCCGACTAGCGGGAAATGGCAGTTCTTC	CASSPTSGKWQFF	TRBJ2-1	13	-	TRBD2	TRBV5-6
TGCGCCAGCAGCCCCACTAGCGGAGAACCTTCCTATTATGCGAACACCGGGGAGCTGTTTTTT	CASSPTSGEPSYYANTGELFF	TRBJ2-2	21	-	TRBD2	TRBV4-1